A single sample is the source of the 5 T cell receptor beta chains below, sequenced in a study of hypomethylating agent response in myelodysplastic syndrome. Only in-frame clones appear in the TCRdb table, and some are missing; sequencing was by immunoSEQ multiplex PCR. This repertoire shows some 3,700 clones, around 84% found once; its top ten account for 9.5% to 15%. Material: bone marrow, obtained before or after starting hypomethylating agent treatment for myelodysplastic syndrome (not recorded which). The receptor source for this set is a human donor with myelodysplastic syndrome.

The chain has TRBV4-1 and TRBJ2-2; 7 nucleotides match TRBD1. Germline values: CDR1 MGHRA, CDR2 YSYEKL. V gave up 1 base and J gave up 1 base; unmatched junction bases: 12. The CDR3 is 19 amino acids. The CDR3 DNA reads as TGCGCCAGCAGCCAAGTTCGGGGTAGGGGGACAGTGAACACCGGGGAGCTGTTTTTT. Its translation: CASSQVRGRGTVNTGELFF.

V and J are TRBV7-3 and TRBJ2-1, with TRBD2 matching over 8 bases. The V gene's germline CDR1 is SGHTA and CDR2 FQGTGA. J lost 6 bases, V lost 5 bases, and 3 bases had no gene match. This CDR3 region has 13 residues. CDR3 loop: CASSPGLVNEQFF. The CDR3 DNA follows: TGTGCCAGCAGCCCGGGACTAGTCAATGAGCAGTTCTTC.

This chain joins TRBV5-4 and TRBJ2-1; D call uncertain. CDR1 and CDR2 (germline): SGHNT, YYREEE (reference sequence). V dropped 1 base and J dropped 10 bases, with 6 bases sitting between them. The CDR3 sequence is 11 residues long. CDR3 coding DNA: TGTGCCAGCAGCTTGACTGAGGAGCAGTTCTTC. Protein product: CASSLTEEQFF.

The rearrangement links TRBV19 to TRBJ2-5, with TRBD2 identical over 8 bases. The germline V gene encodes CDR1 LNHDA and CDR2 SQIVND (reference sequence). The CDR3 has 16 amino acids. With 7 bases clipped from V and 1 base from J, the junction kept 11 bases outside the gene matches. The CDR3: CASTRGPGGGQETQYF. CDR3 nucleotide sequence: TGTGCCAGTACTAGGGGCCCGGGAGGGGGCCAAGAGACCCAGTACTTC.

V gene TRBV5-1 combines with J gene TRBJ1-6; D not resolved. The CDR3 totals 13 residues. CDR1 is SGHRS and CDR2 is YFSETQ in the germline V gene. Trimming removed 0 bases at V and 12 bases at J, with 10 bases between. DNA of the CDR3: TGCGCCAGCAGCTTGGAAGGAGATAGACCCCTCCACTTT. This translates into CASSLEGDRPLHF.